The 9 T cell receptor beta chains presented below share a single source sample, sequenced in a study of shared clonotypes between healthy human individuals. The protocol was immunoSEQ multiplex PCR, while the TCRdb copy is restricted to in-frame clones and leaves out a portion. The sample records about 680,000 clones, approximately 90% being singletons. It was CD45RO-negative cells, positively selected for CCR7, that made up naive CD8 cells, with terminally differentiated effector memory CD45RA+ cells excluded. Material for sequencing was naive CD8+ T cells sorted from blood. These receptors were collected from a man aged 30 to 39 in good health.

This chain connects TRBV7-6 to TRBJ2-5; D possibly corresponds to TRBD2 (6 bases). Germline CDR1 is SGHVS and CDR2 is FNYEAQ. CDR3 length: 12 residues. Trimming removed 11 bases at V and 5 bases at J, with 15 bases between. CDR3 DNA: TGTGCCGGCCGTTCGGCGGGGGAGACCCAGTACTTC. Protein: CAGRSAGETQYF.

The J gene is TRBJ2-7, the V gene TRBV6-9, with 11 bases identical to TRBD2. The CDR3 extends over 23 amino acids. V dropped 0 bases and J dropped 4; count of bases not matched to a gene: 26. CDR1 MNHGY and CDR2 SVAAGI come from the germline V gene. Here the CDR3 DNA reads TGTGCCAGCAGTTATTCTTTGAACCAGACGCTACATGAAACTAGCGGGAGAAAATACGAGCAGTACTTC. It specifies CASSYSLNQTLHETSGRKYEQYF.

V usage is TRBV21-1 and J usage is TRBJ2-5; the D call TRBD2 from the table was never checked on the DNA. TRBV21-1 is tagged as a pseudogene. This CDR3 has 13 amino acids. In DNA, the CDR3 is TGTGCCAGCAGCCCCCTTTTCCAAGAGACCCAGTACTTC. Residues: CASSPLFQETQYF.

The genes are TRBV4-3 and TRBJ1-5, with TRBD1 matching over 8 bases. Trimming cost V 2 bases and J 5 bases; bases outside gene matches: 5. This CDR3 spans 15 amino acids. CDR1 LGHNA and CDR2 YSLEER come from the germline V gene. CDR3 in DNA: TGCGCCAGCAGCCAAACTGGACAGGGCTATCAGCCCCAGCATTTT. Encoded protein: CASSQTGQGYQPQHF.

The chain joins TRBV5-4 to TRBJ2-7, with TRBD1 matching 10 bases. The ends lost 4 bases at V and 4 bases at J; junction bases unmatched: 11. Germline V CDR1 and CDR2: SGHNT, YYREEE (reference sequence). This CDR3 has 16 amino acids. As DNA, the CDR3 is TGTGCCAGCAGCCCGCTCGGGACAGGGGCCTTTTACGAGCAGTACTTC. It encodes CASSPLGTGAFYEQYF.

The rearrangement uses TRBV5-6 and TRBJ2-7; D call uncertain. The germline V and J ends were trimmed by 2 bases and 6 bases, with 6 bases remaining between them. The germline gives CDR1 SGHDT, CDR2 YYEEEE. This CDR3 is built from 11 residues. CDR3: CASSFPGEQYF. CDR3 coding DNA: TGTGCCAGCAGCTTCCCTGGCGAGCAGTACTTC. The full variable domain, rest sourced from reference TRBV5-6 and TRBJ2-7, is DAGVTQSPTHLIKTRGQQVTLRCSPKSGHDTVSWYQQALGQGPQFIFQYYEEEERQRGNFPDRFSGHQFPNYSSELNVNALLLGDSALYLCASSFPGEQYFGPGTRLTVT.

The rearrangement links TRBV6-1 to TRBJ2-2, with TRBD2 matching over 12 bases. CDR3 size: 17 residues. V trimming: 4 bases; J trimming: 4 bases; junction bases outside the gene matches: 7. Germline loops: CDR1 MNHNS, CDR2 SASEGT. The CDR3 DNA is TGTGCCAGCAGTGTACGGCCGGGACTAGCGGGCACCGGGGAGCTGTTTTTT. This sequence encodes CASSVRPGLAGTGELFF.

The CDR3 region is CASTGQGLFAEAFF. DNA of the CDR3: TGTGCCAGCACCGGACAGGGTTTATTTGCTGAAGCTTTCTTT. The gene calls are TRBV6-6 and TRBJ1-1, with 8 bases that match TRBD1. The junction had 10 bases not matched to a gene; V was cut back by 7 bases and J by 6 bases. Germline V lookup: CDR1 MNHNY, CDR2 SVGAGI (reference sequence). This CDR3 region has 14 residues.

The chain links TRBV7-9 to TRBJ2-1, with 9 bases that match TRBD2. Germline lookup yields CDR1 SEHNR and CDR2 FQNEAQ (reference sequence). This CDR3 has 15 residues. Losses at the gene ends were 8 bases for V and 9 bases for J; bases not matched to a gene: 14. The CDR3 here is CASQPELAGLGEQFF. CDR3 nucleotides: TGTGCCAGCCAGCCAGAACTAGCGGGCCTTGGTGAGCAGTTCTTC.